These 28 T cell receptor beta chains originate from one sample sequenced in a study of blood T cells in healthy people across ages. Sample-barcoded 5' priming and a J-beta primer mix drove a second PCR of roughly 6 to 12 cycles. TCRdb processed the 5' RACE reads anew with MiXCR; each CDR3 protein has one entry. Of around 780,000 distinct CDR3 sequences in the sample, about a quarter were seen once. The same sample was also used in a study of T cells of mothers and their children.

The sample was blood. Receptors originate from a boy aged 5-17 years in good health.

This clonotype was seen a few times. V is TRBV5-1 and J is TRBJ1-1, with a tentative D call TRBD1 (5 bases). This CDR3 region has 15 residues. Trimming pared 2 bases from V and 7 bases from J, leaving 18 bases between. Germline-derived CDR1 and CDR2 are SGHRS and YFSETQ. CDR3 DNA: TGCGCCAGCAGCTTAGCAACAGGAGAAATGGGTGAAGCTTTCTTT. Translating gives CASSLATGEMGEAFF.

V is TRBV12-3 or TRBV12-4 and J is TRBJ1-1; D unclear. The CDR3 is 12 amino acids. V lost 10 bases, J lost 2 bases, and 11 bases lay in between. The CDR3 spells CANRRGNTEAFF. CDR3 DNA sequence: TGTGCCAACAGACGTGGTAACACTGAAGCTTTCTTT.

The J gene is TRBJ2-3, the V gene TRBV28, with a tentative D call TRBD1 (6 bases). Trimming shortened V by 2 bases and J by 4 bases, and 10 bases separated the two germline ends. There are 14 residues in the CDR3. Germline V gene sequence: CDR1 MDHEN, CDR2 SYDVKM. The chain's CDR3 is CASSLPQGADTQYF. The CDR3 DNA reads as TGTGCCAGCAGTTTACCACAGGGAGCAGATACGCAGTATTTT.

This clonotype was seen a handful of times. The CDR3: CASTPSETQYF. CDR3 nucleotides: TGTGCCAGCACCCCATCGGAGACCCAGTACTTC. The rearrangement uses TRBV6-1 and TRBJ2-5; D ambiguous. V shed 7 bases and J shed 5 bases, with 8 bases lying between them. This CDR3 contains 11 residues. CDR1 is MNHNS, CDR2 SASEGT, per germline.

The gene calls are TRBV10-1 and TRBJ2-3; D gene unclear. The V end lost 0 bases, the J end lost 0 bases, and 7 bases lay between the germline ends. Looked up from germline, CDR1 is WNHNN and CDR2 is SYGVQD (reference sequence). This CDR3 is built from 15 residues. For the CDR3, the DNA is TGCGCCAGCAGTGAGTCTGCACTCAGCACAGATACGCAGTATTTT. Amino acids: CASSESALSTDTQYF.

This clonotype appeared a few times. V and J are TRBV6-1 and TRBJ1-5; D unclear. V lost 2 bases to trimming and J lost 6 bases, with 8 bases between them. CDR3 length: 13 amino acids. Germline lookup yields CDR1 MNHNS and CDR2 SASEGT. CDR3 DNA: TGTGCCAGCAGTGAACTTAGAGGTCAGCCCCAGCATTTT. Translation gives CASSELRGQPQHF.

This clonotype appeared a few times. The rearrangement links TRBV4-1 to TRBJ2-7, with a tentative D call TRBD1 (6 bases). Germline V lookup: CDR1 MGHRA, CDR2 YSYEKL. Trimming cost V 4 bases and J 0 bases, with 19 bases left between them. This CDR3 is 17 amino acids long. The CDR3 protein is CASSLSMQGTLSYEQYF. In DNA form, the CDR3 reads TGCGCCAGCAGCCTTAGTATGCAGGGGACCCTCTCCTACGAGCAGTACTTC.

This chain connects TRBV11-2 to TRBJ2-7; TRBD1 aligns across 8 bases. Germline-derived CDR1 and CDR2 are SGHAT and FQNNGV. With 5 bases clipped from V and 0 bases from J, the junction kept 6 bases outside the gene matches. The CDR3 extends over 15 amino acids. Here the CDR3 DNA reads TGTGCCAGCAGCGGGTGGGACAGGCTCTCCTACGAGCAGTACTTC. It is translated as CASSGWDRLSYEQYF. Supplemented by reference TRBV11-2 and TRBJ2-7, the full variable domain reads EAGVAQSPRYKIIEKRQSVAFWCNPISGHATLYWYQQILGQGPKLLIQFQNNGVVDDSQLPKDRFSAERLKGVDSTLKIQPAKLEDSAVYLCASSGWDRLSYEQYFGPGTRLTVT.

V and J are TRBV10-3 and TRBJ2-5, with 11 bases aligning to TRBD2. This CDR3 comprises 15 residues. The ends lost 5 bases at V and 9 bases at J; junction bases unmatched: 11. In germline, CDR1 is ENHRY, CDR2 SYGVKD. CDR3 DNA: TGTGCCATCAGTCCACTAGCGGGGGATCGGGAGTCCCAGTACTTC. Translation gives CAISPLAGDRESQYF.

This chain connects TRBV19 to TRBJ2-7, with D possibly being TRBD2 (6 bases). The DNA end favors TRBJ2-1, so the J call may be wrong. The CDR3 extends over 13 amino acids. In germline, CDR1 is LNHDA, CDR2 SQIVND (reference sequence). CDR3 nucleotide sequence: TGTGCCAGTAGACGGGAGAACACCAATGAGCAGTTCTTC. It translates to CASRRENTNEQFF.

This chain joins TRBV10-3 and TRBJ2-7; D may correspond to TRBD1 or TRBD2 (6 bases each). The CDR3 is 16 amino acids. V was shortened by 6 bases and J by 4 bases, with 22 bases between the two germline ends. Germline loops: CDR1 ENHRY, CDR2 SYGVKD. The CDR3 region has the DNA TGTGCCATCAGGACGGGGAGGAACAGGGAGATATACGAGCAGTACTTC. It translates to CAIRTGRNREIYEQYF.

This clonotype was seen more than once but under ten times. The chain has TRBV5-1 and TRBJ1-2; 7 nucleotides match TRBD1. This CDR3 region has 13 residues. J lost 6 bases, V lost 2 bases, and 4 bases had no gene match. Germline CDR1 SGHRS, CDR2 YFSETQ. CDR3 protein: CASSFTGEDGYTF. The CDR3 DNA is TGCGCCAGCAGCTTTACAGGGGAGGATGGCTACACCTTC.

The rearrangement joins TRBV5-1 to TRBJ1-4; D is possibly TRBD1 (6 bases). Trimming took off 3 bases at V and 0 bases at J, with 18 bases between the two ends. CDR3 length equals 18 residues. Germline V CDR1 and CDR2: SGHRS, YFSETQ. The CDR3 bases are TGCGCCAGCAGCTCCTACCCCGGGGGGCTTGCAACTAATGAAAAACTGTTTTTT. Protein product: CASSSYPGGLATNEKLFF. The entire variable domain, with the rest obtained from reference TRBV5-1 and TRBJ1-4, is as follows: KAGVTQTPRYLIKTRGQQVTLSCSPISGHRSVSWYQQTPGQGLQFLFEYFSETQRNKGNFPGRFSGRQFSNSRSEMNVSTLELGDSALYLCASSSYPGGLATNEKLFFGSGTQLSVL.

This clonotype has more than one count but fewer than ten. This rearrangement joins TRBV9 to TRBJ2-3, with 8 nucleotides matching TRBD2. The CDR3 runs to 15 residues. V gave up 3 bases and J gave up 6 bases; unmatched junction bases: 9. Germline-derived CDR1 and CDR2 are SGDLS and YYNGEE. The CDR3 region is CASSAPGTRRDTQYF. DNA of the CDR3: TGTGCCAGCAGCGCTCCCGGGACTAGAAGGGATACGCAGTATTTT.

The V and J genes are TRBV4-1 and TRBJ2-2, with unresolved D. Germline CDR1 MGHRA, CDR2 YSYEKL. Trimming removed 0 bases from V and 2 bases from J, with 4 bases in between. The CDR3 is made up of 14 amino acids. The CDR3: CASSQEPNTGELFF. CDR3 coding DNA: TGCGCCAGCAGCCAAGAACCTAACACCGGGGAGCTGTTTTTT.

The V call is TRBV19, the J call TRBJ1-1; D is ambiguous. Trimming removed 4 bases from V and 7 bases from J, with 7 bases in between. CDR1 is LNHDA, CDR2 SQIVND, per germline (reference sequence). The length of the CDR3 is 11 residues. The CDR3 bases are TGTGCCAGTAGTAGGGGTATTGAAGCTTTCTTT. Residues: CASSRGIEAFF.

The chain employs TRBV12-3 or TRBV12-4 and TRBJ2-2; TRBD1 aligns across 7 bases. With V trimmed by 6 bases and J by 1 base, 5 bases remained unmatched. The CDR3 runs 15 residues. The CDR3 is CASRPQGRNTGELFF. The CDR3 region has the DNA TGTGCCAGCAGACCACAGGGGCGGAACACCGGGGAGCTGTTTTTT.

This clonotype was recorded at least ten times. This chain joins TRBV19 and TRBJ2-4; 10 positions agree with TRBD1. CDR1 is LNHDA and CDR2 is SQIVND in the germline V gene (reference sequence). CDR3 length: 15 residues. Trimming removed 3 bases from V and 6 bases from J; junction bases left unmatched: 5. The CDR3 loop reads CASSIGGDRGNIQYF. The CDR3 DNA is TGTGCCAGTAGTATCGGTGGGGACAGGGGAAACATTCAGTACTTC.

This chain joins TRBV24-1 and TRBJ2-2; tentatively, D is TRBD1 (6 bases). Looked up from germline, CDR1 is KGHDR and CDR2 is SFDVKD. Trimming removed 5 bases at V and 7 bases at J, with 16 bases between. CDR3 length: 15 residues. CDR3 amino acids: CATSGVTGISGELFF. CDR3 DNA: TGTGCCACCAGTGGGGTCACAGGGATCAGCGGGGAGCTGTTTTTT.

This clonotype was counted between two and nine times. The chain employs TRBV28 and TRBJ1-1; 10 positions match TRBD1. The trim removed 4 bases at V and 6 bases at J, leaving 8 bases unmatched. Germline values: CDR1 MDHEN, CDR2 SYDVKM. CDR3 length equals 15 residues. The CDR3 reads CASSSPGTGEPEAFF. CDR3 DNA: TGTGCCAGCAGTTCCCCAGGGACAGGGGAGCCTGAAGCTTTCTTT.

The chain couples TRBV28 to TRBJ2-1; D possibly corresponds to TRBD1 (5 bases). The V gene's germline CDR1 is MDHEN and CDR2 SYDVKM. The V end lost 5 bases, the J end lost 2 bases, and 16 bases lay between the germline ends. The CDR3 consists of 16 residues. CDR3 DNA sequence: TGTGCCAGCAGTGGCAACTCAGGGCTTACCTACAATGAGCAGTTCTTC. This gives the protein CASSGNSGLTYNEQFF.

The chain uses TRBV20-1 and TRBJ2-1; D is uncertain. Per the germline V gene, CDR1 is DFQATT and CDR2 is SNEGSKA (reference sequence). The CDR3 loop spans 12 amino acids. The V and J ends lost 3 bases and 6 bases respectively, with 9 bases between them. CDR3 in amino acids: CSASPTINEQFF. Here the CDR3 DNA reads TGCAGTGCTAGCCCTACTATCAATGAGCAGTTCTTC.

In the case of this clonotype: The CDR3 does not close with the conserved phenylalanine or tryptophan, likely indicating a read error. This chain links TRBV4-2 with TRBJ2-5; D may match TRBD1 or TRBD2 (5 bases each). The DNA end is more similar to TRBJ2-7, so the J call may be wrong. CDR3 length: 16 residues. Germline V CDR1 and CDR2: LGHNA, YNFKEQ. The CDR3 region has the DNA TGTGCCAGCAGCCAAGAAGTAGGGACGGCGAACTACGAGCAGTACTCC. Protein: CASSQEVGTANYEQYS.

This clonotype was found a few times. The rearrangement uses TRBV11-2 and TRBJ1-6, with D possibly matching TRBD1 (6 bases). Trimming stripped 5 bases from V and 4 bases from J, with 15 bases between. The CDR3 contains 16 residues. Germline values: CDR1 SGHAT, CDR2 FQNNGV. CDR3 DNA: TGTGCCAGCAGCCCACCGGGGGCTGGATATAATTCACCCCTCCACTTT. Protein: CASSPPGAGYNSPLHF. Using reference TRBV11-2 and TRBJ1-6 for the parts outside the CDR3, the full variable domain is EAGVAQSPRYKIIEKRQSVAFWCNPISGHATLYWYQQILGQGPKLLIQFQNNGVVDDSQLPKDRFSAERLKGVDSTLKIQPAKLEDSAVYLCASSPPGAGYNSPLHFGNGTRLTVT.

This clonotype has only one observation. The chain recombines TRBV7-2 with TRBJ2-3, with 8 bases that match TRBD2. Trimming removed 3 bases from V and 2 bases from J; junction bases left unmatched: 10. Germline V lookup: CDR1 SGHTA, CDR2 FQGNSA. CDR3 length: 17 residues. The CDR3 sequence: CASSFRQKRGYTDTQYF. CDR3 DNA: TGTGCCAGCAGCTTTCGACAAAAGCGGGGGTACACAGATACGCAGTATTTT.

The V call is TRBV25-1, the J call TRBJ2-5; D not resolved. Between the trimmed V and J ends, which lost 4 bases and 0 bases, there was a span of 9 bases. This CDR3 has 14 amino acids. CDR1 MGHDK and CDR2 SYGVNS come from the germline V gene. The DNA of the CDR3 is TGTGCCAGCAGTGCCGCAGGCTACCAAGAGACCCAGTACTTC. This codes for CASSAAGYQETQYF.

The genes are TRBV11-1 and TRBJ2-3; TRBD1 matches 9 bases. Germline V gene lookup returns CDR1 SGHAT and CDR2 FQDESV (reference sequence). The trim removed 5 bases at V and 4 bases at J, leaving 22 bases unmatched. The CDR3 has 20 residues. CDR3 protein: CASSATGGLIEVRGPDTQYF. The CDR3 DNA sequence: TGTGCCAGCAGCGCCACAGGGGGCCTCATCGAGGTTCGTGGTCCAGATACGCAGTATTTT. The whole variable domain, remainder taken from reference TRBV11-1 and TRBJ2-3, is EAEVAQSPRYKITEKSQAVAFWCDPISGHATLYWYRQILGQGPELLVQFQDESVVDDSQLPKDRFSAERLKGVDSTLKIQPAELGDSAMYLCASSATGGLIEVRGPDTQYFGPGTRLTVL.

V and J are TRBV6-1 and TRBJ2-7; D may correspond to TRBD1 or TRBD2 (5 bases each). Trimming removed 8 bases at V and 6 bases at J, with 17 bases between. The CDR3 runs to 13 residues. Germline loops: CDR1 MNHNS, CDR2 SASEGT. In DNA, the CDR3 is TGTGCCAGCTTTGGGGACGGACGGGGCGAGCAGTACTTC. Translated, it gives CASFGDGRGEQYF.